This T cell receptor beta chain was identified in a study of STAT5B mutations in CD4+ large granular lymphocyte leukemia. About the study: Anti-CD4 microbead selection came after CD8+ cell depletion in cryopreserved samples.

The assay was run at survey level. Only in-frame clones appear in the TCRdb table, and some are missing; sequencing was by immunoSEQ multiplex PCR. This sample carries about 9,600 clones, roughly four fifths of them seen once, and the ten largest clones take roughly 65%. Deletions cut 4 bases from V and 4 bases from J, with 10 bases between. Looked up from germline, CDR1 is SGHAT and CDR2 is FQNNGV. There are 13 residues in the CDR3. Bead-separated CD4+, CD4+CD8+, CD57+ or CD56+ fractions, or PBMC, were used. The sample consisted of PBMCs. The receptor was derived from a man in his sixties with CD4+ T-cell large granular lymphocyte leukemia. The rearrangement uses TRBV11-2 and TRBJ1-2; D is ambiguous. The CDR3 region is CASSSQLSYGYTF. The CDR3, as DNA: TGTGCCAGCAGCTCACAGTTAAGCTATGGCTACACCTTC.